This T cell receptor (beta chain) was identified during a study of control samples from healthy donors and cancer patients. The junction had 17 bases not matched to a gene; V was cut back by 5 bases and J by 6 bases. From germline, CDR1 is SQVTM and CDR2 ANQGSEA. The CDR3 is made up of 16 amino acids. Some clones are missing from TCRdb's copy, which holds only in-frame ones; the method was immunoSEQ multiplex PCR. The sample yields 120,000 or so clones, more than 70% seen once. The chain carries TRBV29-1 and TRBJ1-1; 8 bases match TRBD1. The sequenced sample was blood. This receptor was taken from a man aged 60 to 75 in good health. CDR3 in DNA: TGCAGCGTTCCAATCGGGACAGGAAAGATGAAGGCTGAAGCTTTCTTT. Its translation: CSVPIGTGKMKAEAFF.